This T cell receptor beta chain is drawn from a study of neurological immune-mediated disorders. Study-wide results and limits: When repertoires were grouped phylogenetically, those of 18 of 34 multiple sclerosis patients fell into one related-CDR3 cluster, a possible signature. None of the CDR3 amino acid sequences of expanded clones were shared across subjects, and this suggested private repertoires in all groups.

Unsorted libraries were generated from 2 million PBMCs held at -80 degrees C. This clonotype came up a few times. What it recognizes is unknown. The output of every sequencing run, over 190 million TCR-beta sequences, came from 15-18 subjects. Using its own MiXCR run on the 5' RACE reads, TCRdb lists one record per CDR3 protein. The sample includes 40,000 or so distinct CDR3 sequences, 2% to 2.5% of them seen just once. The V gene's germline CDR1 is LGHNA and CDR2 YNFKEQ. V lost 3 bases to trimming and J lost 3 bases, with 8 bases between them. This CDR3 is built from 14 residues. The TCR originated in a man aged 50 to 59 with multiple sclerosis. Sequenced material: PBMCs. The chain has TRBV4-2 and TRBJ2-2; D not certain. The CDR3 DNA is TGTGCCAGCAGCCATATAAGAGACACCGGGGAGCTGTTTTTT. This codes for CASSHIRDTGELFF.